These 7 T cell receptor beta chains originate from one sample sequenced in a study of blood T cell repertoires in COVID-19. Clones were read by immunoSEQ multiplex PCR, and TCRdb kept only the in-frame ones, dropping some. The table has 28,000 or so clones, around 90% seen once. Specimen: peripheral blood. The receptors come from a man between 65 and 80 years old with acute or convalescent COVID-19.

This rearrangement joins TRBV5-6 to TRBJ1-2; D gene unclear. The V end was cut by 2 bases, the J end by 4 bases, with 9 bases between. The germline gives CDR1 SGHDT, CDR2 YYEEEE. This CDR3 is built from 13 residues. CDR3 bases: TGTGCCAGCAGCTTAAGGAGCCCCTATGGCTACACCTTC. This codes for CASSLRSPYGYTF.

V and J are TRBV28 and TRBJ2-7; 11 bases are shared with TRBD2. Germline CDR1 MDHEN, CDR2 SYDVKM. This CDR3 is built from 14 residues. V was clipped by 6 bases and J by 2 bases; unmatched bases: 3. CDR3 in amino acids: CASRGTSGTYEQYF. CDR3 nucleotide sequence: TGTGCCAGCAGGGGGACTAGCGGTACCTACGAGCAGTACTTC. The variable domain in full, completed from reference TRBV28 and TRBJ2-7, reads DVKVTQSSRYLVKRTGEKVFLECVQDMDHENMFWYRQDPGLGLRLIYFSYDVKMKEKGDIPEGYSVSREKKERFSLILESASTNQTSMYLCASRGTSGTYEQYFGPGTRLTVT.

V is TRBV24-1 and J is TRBJ1-4; 10 bases line up with TRBD1. The J segment lost 8 bases and the V segment lost 3 bases, leaving 8 bases of the junction unmatched. Germline values: CDR1 KGHDR, CDR2 SFDVKD. The CDR3 consists of 16 residues. CDR3 in amino acids: CATSDATGGAEEKLFF. In DNA form, the CDR3 reads TGTGCCACCAGTGATGCGACAGGGGGCGCAGAAGAAAAACTGTTTTTT.

V and J are TRBV3-1 (or the pseudogene TRBV3-2) and TRBJ2-5, with 11 bases fitting TRBD2. The germline V gene encodes CDR1 LGHDT and CDR2 YNNKEL (reference sequence). J was trimmed by 5 bases and V by 3 bases; bases with no gene match: 8. The CDR3 has 16 residues. The CDR3 nucleotides read TGTGCCAGCAGCCAGGTAGCGGGAGGGCCGCGGGAGACCCAGTACTTC. This codes for CASSQVAGGPRETQYF.

The chain uses TRBV28 and TRBJ1-5; D remains ambiguous. Germline V lookup: CDR1 MDHEN, CDR2 SYDVKM. The CDR3 loop spans 11 amino acids. V was trimmed by 7 bases and J by 3 bases, leaving 4 bases between them. CDR3 nucleotide sequence: TGTGCCAGCAATAACAATCAGCCCCAGCATTTT. This translates into CASNNNQPQHF. Filled out from reference TRBV28 and TRBJ1-5, the complete variable domain reads DVKVTQSSRYLVKRTGEKVFLECVQDMDHENMFWYRQDPGLGLRLIYFSYDVKMKEKGDIPEGYSVSREKKERFSLILESASTNQTSMYLCASNNNQPQHFGDGTRLSIL.

This chain links TRBV4-1 with TRBJ1-1, with 8 bases identical to TRBD1. CDR3 length equals 15 residues. Germline V gene lookup returns CDR1 MGHRA and CDR2 YSYEKL. The V gene end was trimmed by 1 base and the J gene end by 5 bases; junction bases not matched to a gene: 6. CDR3 loop: CASSQVGQGQTEAFF. The CDR3 region has the DNA TGCGCCAGCAGCCAAGTAGGACAGGGACAGACTGAAGCTTTCTTT.

This clone was counted only a few times. The rearrangement links TRBV28 to TRBJ1-5; 7 bases fit TRBD1. This CDR3 comprises 16 residues. The germline V gene encodes CDR1 MDHEN and CDR2 SYDVKM. V lost 6 bases, J lost 7 bases, and 15 bases stayed unmatched. This chain's CDR3 is CASREGEQGIGQPQHF. The CDR3 DNA sequence: TGTGCCAGCAGGGAAGGGGAACAGGGGATTGGGCAGCCCCAGCATTTT.